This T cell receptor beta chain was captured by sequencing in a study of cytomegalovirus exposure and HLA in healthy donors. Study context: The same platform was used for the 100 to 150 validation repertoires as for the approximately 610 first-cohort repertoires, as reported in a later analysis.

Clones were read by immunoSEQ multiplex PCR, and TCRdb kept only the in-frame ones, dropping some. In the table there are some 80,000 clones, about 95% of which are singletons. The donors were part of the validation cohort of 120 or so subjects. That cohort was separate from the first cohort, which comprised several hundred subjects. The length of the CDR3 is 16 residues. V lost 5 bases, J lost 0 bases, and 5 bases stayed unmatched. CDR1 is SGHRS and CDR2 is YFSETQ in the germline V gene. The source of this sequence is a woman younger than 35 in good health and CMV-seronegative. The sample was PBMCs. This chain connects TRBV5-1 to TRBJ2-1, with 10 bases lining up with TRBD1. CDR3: CASSGDRGVSYNEQFF. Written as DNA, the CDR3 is TGCGCCAGCAGTGGGGACAGGGGCGTCTCCTACAATGAGCAGTTCTTC. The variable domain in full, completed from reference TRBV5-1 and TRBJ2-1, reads KAGVTQTPRYLIKTRGQQVTLSCSPISGHRSVSWYQQTPGQGLQFLFEYFSETQRNKGNFPGRFSGRQFSNSRSEMNVSTLELGDSALYLCASSGDRGVSYNEQFFGPGTRLTVL.